Sequencing of this T cell receptor (beta chain) was carried out in a study of long-term antiretroviral therapy in people with HIV. With survey level as its setting, the immunoSEQ assay was v3.0. This table comes from immunoSEQ multiplex PCR, and its TCRdb copy is limited to in-frame clones, with some not included. This table has approximately 28,000 clones, 95% appearing once. The germline V and J ends were trimmed by 3 bases and 5 bases, with 8 bases remaining between them. CDR1 and CDR2 (germline): KGHSH, LQKENI. The CDR3 runs to 13 residues. V gene TRBV18 combines with J gene TRBJ2-1; D not resolved. The sample in question was unsorted PBMCs, obtained 5.3 years after starting antiretroviral therapy. This receptor was obtained from a man aged 30-40 years with HIV. In DNA, the CDR3 is TGTGCCAGCTCACCCTCCTCGGACAATGAGCAGTTCTTC. Translating it yields CASSPSSDNEQFF. The variable domain in full, completed from reference TRBV18 and TRBJ2-1, reads NAGVMQNPRHLVRRRGQEARLRCSPMKGHSHVYWYRQLPEEGLKFMVYLQKENIIDESGMPKERFSAEFPKEGPSILRIQQVVRGDSAAYFCASSPSSDNEQFFGPGTRLTVL.